The 18 T cell receptor beta chains listed next were all sequenced from one sample in a study of identical twins. TCRdb re-derived calls from the 5' RACE reads in MiXCR, one entry per CDR3 protein. The table shows approximately 350,000 distinct CDR3 sequences, with approximately 13% occurring only once. In addition, the sample was reused for a study of yellow fever vaccine responses in identical twins.

Sequenced sample: CD8+ T cells sorted from blood. The receptors stem from a woman aged 18-30 years in good health.

This clonotype was recorded at least ten times. This chain joins TRBV6-1 and TRBJ2-5; either TRBD1 or TRBD2 may fit D (5 bases each). V was trimmed by 7 bases and J by 2 bases, leaving 20 bases between them. This CDR3 contains 16 residues. The V gene's germline CDR1 is MNHNS and CDR2 SASEGT. In DNA form, the CDR3 reads TGTGCCAGCATTCACGACCCTGGGGGTCAGCAAGAGACCCAGTACTTC. Its translation is CASIHDPGGQQETQYF.

This clonotype was observed a handful of times. The V call is TRBV3-1, the J call TRBJ1-1; the D gene is possibly TRBD1 (5 bases). Germline V lookup: CDR1 LGHDT, CDR2 YNNKEL (reference sequence). The germline V and J ends were trimmed by 3 bases and 7 bases, with 9 bases remaining between them. The CDR3 extends over 12 amino acids. In DNA, the CDR3 is TGTGCCAGCAGCCACCAGGGATTTGAAGCTTTCTTT. It is translated as CASSHQGFEAFF.

This clonotype was found many times. V gene TRBV5-1 combines with J gene TRBJ2-1; 12 nucleotides agree with TRBD2. Germline trimming cut 7 bases from V and 5 bases from J; bases unmatched to any gene: 10. The CDR3 sequence is 16 residues long. CDR1 and CDR2 (germline): SGHRS, YFSETQ. The CDR3 sequence: CASQEEWTSGDNEQFF. For the CDR3, the DNA is TGCGCCAGCCAAGAGGAGTGGACTAGCGGGGACAATGAGCAGTTCTTC.

This clonotype was counted at least ten times. The chain combines TRBV29-1 with TRBJ2-1; D is possibly TRBD2 (5 bases). The germline V gene encodes CDR1 SQVTM and CDR2 ANQGSEA. This CDR3 region has 16 residues. V was cut by 0 bases and J by 1 base, with 13 bases left in between. The CDR3 bases are TGCAGCGTTGAAGATTTAGACGAGCGGTCCTACAATGAGCAGTTCTTC. Translating it yields CSVEDLDERSYNEQFF.

DNA for the CDR3: TGTGCCAGCAGTGAAAGCCTGGGCCTCCACTTT. Its translation is CASSESLGLHF. This chain joins TRBV25-1 and TRBJ1-6; no reliable D call. Germline CDR1 is MGHDK and CDR2 is SYGVNS. This CDR3 is built from 11 residues. The V gene lost 2 bases and the J gene lost 15 bases, with 8 bases spanning the gap.

In this sample, this clonotype turned up a few times. The CDR3 sequence is CASSLGPDSPPGELFF. The CDR3 DNA reads TGTGCCAGCAGCTTAGGCCCAGACTCACCACCCGGGGAGCTGTTTTTT. V usage is TRBV11-2 and J usage is TRBJ2-2; D gene uncertain. Trimming pared 1 base from V and 6 bases from J, leaving 15 bases between. Germline-derived CDR1 and CDR2 are SGHAT and FQNNGV. The CDR3 contains 16 residues.

This clonotype came up a few times. The J gene is TRBJ2-3, the V gene TRBV2; TRBD2 agrees at 7 bases. The germline V gene has CDR1 SNHLY and CDR2 FYNNEI. The junction had 5 bases not matched to a gene; V was cut back by 8 bases and J by 0 bases. This CDR3 region has 14 residues. CDR3: CASPLAESTDTQYF. The DNA of the CDR3 is TGTGCCAGCCCCCTAGCGGAGAGCACAGATACGCAGTATTTT. Based on the CDR3 plus reference TRBV2 and TRBJ2-3, the full variable domain is EPEVTQTPSHQVTQMGQEVILRCVPISNHLYFYWYRQILGQKVEFLVSFYNNEISEKSEIFDDQFSVERPDGSNFTLKIRSTKLEDSAMYFCASPLAESTDTQYFGPGTRLTVL.

V is TRBV29-1 and J is TRBJ2-2; D may be TRBD2 (5 bases). The CDR3 runs to 14 residues. Trimming cost V 4 bases and J 0 bases, with 9 bases left between them. Germline CDR1 reads SQVTM; CDR2 reads ANQGSEA. CDR3 sequence reads: CSVVTLANTGELFF. The CDR3 DNA sequence: TGCAGCGTTGTCACACTAGCGAACACCGGGGAGCTGTTTTTT.

This clonotype was recorded at least ten times. The chain links TRBV12-3 or TRBV12-4 to TRBJ2-5; D may be TRBD1 (6 bases). The germline V and J ends were trimmed by 6 bases and 5 bases, with 13 bases remaining between them. This CDR3 contains 13 residues. CDR3 coding DNA: TGTGCCAGCAGGCACAGGGTCCGGGAGACCCAGTACTTC. This codes for CASRHRVRETQYF.

This clonotype was detected only a few times. The genes are TRBV4-1 and TRBJ2-2, with TRBD1 as a possible D gene (6 bases). The V end was cut by 0 bases, the J end by 3 bases, with 8 bases between. The CDR3 consists of 15 residues. The germline gives CDR1 MGHRA, CDR2 YSYEKL. The CDR3 protein is CASSQDTGYTGELFF. The CDR3 DNA follows: TGCGCCAGCAGCCAAGACACAGGGTACACCGGGGAGCTGTTTTTT.

This sequence joins TRBV2 and TRBJ1-1; D is possibly TRBD1 (5 bases). The CDR3 has 14 residues. V was cut by 7 bases and J by 3 bases, with 15 bases left in between. Germline V gene sequence: CDR1 SNHLY, CDR2 FYNNEI. In DNA form, the CDR3 reads TGTGCCAGCATCATAGCTCCGGGGGACACTGAAGCTTTCTTT. As protein: CASIIAPGDTEAFF. Filled out from reference TRBV2 and TRBJ1-1, the complete variable domain reads EPEVTQTPSHQVTQMGQEVILRCVPISNHLYFYWYRQILGQKVEFLVSFYNNEISEKSEIFDDQFSVERPDGSNFTLKIRSTKLEDSAMYFCASIIAPGDTEAFFGQGTRLTVV.

This chain connects TRBV21-1 to TRBJ2-5; the table's D call of TRBD1 was not tested on the DNA. TRBV21-1 is noted as a pseudogene. The CDR3 totals 17 residues. CDR3 sequence (DNA): TGTGCCAGCAGCTCCCTCCCCCCGCGACAGAGGCAAGAGACCCAGTACTTC. It codes for CASSSLPPRQRQETQYF.

The J gene is TRBJ2-7, the V gene TRBV5-6; 7 positions match TRBD1. Germline V lookup: CDR1 SGHDT, CDR2 YYEEEE. CDR3 size: 14 residues. Germline trimming cut 3 bases from V and 5 bases from J; bases unmatched to any gene: 8. The CDR3 loop reads CASSSQRQGNEQYV. CDR3 coding DNA: TGTGCCAGCAGCTCGCAGAGACAGGGCAACGAGCAGTACGTC.

This clonotype was counted between two and nine times. The CDR3 region has the DNA TGCAGCGTTGAAGATCTGACTAGCGGGGGGCCAGAGACCCAGTACTTC. This codes for CSVEDLTSGGPETQYF. The J gene is TRBJ2-5, the V gene TRBV29-1; 13 nucleotides line up with TRBD2. CDR1 is SQVTM, CDR2 ANQGSEA, per germline. Losses at the gene ends were 0 bases for V and 4 bases for J; bases not matched to a gene: 5. The CDR3 is made up of 16 amino acids. Full variable domain (rest looked up from reference TRBV29-1 and TRBJ2-5): SAVISQKPSRDICQRGTSLTIQCQVDSQVTMMFWYRQQPGQSLTLIATANQGSEATYESGFVIDKFPISRPNLTFSTLTVSNMSPEDSSIYLCSVEDLTSGGPETQYFGPGTRLLVL.

The sample holds many counts of this clonotype. V is TRBV4-1 and J is TRBJ2-5, with a tentative D call TRBD2 (6 bases). This CDR3 has 14 amino acids. The V end was cut by 0 bases, the J end by 5 bases, with 10 bases between. CDR1 is MGHRA and CDR2 is YSYEKL in the germline V gene. Written as DNA, the CDR3 is TGCGCCAGCAGCCAAGATATCCGGGGGGAGACCCAGTACTTC. Protein sequence: CASSQDIRGETQYF.

The chain couples TRBV12-3 or TRBV12-4 to TRBJ2-1, with D perhaps being TRBD1 or TRBD2 (5 bases each). The V end was cut by 5 bases, the J end by 6 bases, with 11 bases between. The CDR3 is made up of 13 amino acids. CDR3 loop: CASSTGPSNEQFF. The CDR3 bases are TGTGCCAGCAGTACGGGACCGAGCAATGAGCAGTTCTTC.

This clonotype was picked up many times. The chain uses TRBV4-1 and TRBJ1-1; TRBD1 agrees at 8 bases. V shed 0 bases and J 8 bases; nucleotides not matched to a gene: 5. CDR1 and CDR2 from the germline V gene are MGHRA and YSYEKL. CDR3 length: 14 residues. The CDR3 is CASSQDLDRVEAFF. The CDR3 DNA reads as TGCGCCAGCAGCCAAGATTTGGACAGGGTAGAAGCTTTCTTT.

This clonotype occurred a few times. CDR3 loop: CSADGLYADTQYF. CDR3 sequence (DNA): TGCAGTGCCGATGGCCTATACGCCGATACGCAGTATTTT. This chain connects TRBV20-1 to TRBJ2-3; no clear D. The CDR3 has 13 amino acids. The V end was cut by 6 bases, the J end by 6 bases, with 16 bases between. Germline V gene data show CDR1 as DFQATT and CDR2 as SNEGSKA (reference sequence).